The 18 T cell receptor beta chains reported below all come from one sample, sequenced in a study of T cell clonality in common variable immunodeficiency. Study conclusions and caveats: Reportedly, TCR beta sequences from common variable immunodeficiency showed fewer deletions and N-nucleotide insertions.

Antigens of these TCRs are unknown. Profiling relied on immunoSEQ multiplex PCR, and the TCRdb table lists in-frame clones only, not all of them. The sample has about 34,000 clones, none seen only once. The sample taken for sequencing was peripheral blood mononuclear cells. The receptors originated from a human donor with common variable immunodeficiency.

This clone was seen a few times. The CDR3 end is not reached by the read, which stops 3 residues before it; the germline J gene fills it in. The J gene is TRBJ2-5, the V gene TRBV6-2 or TRBV6-3; 9 bases match TRBD2. This CDR3 comprises 17 residues. V shed 0 bases, J shed 5 bases, and the junction held 10 bases outside the gene matches. CDR1 MNHEY and CDR2 SVGEGT come from the germline V gene. The CDR3 sequence is CASSYSRSAGGPETQYF. The CDR3 DNA, read in part, is TGTGCCAGCAGTTACTCGAGGTCGGCGGGAGGGCCGGAGACC.

Concerning this clone: Read coverage stops 3 residues before the CDR3 terminus; the germline J gene supplies the remainder. This chain uses TRBV19 with TRBJ2-1; 7 nucleotides align to TRBD2. The CDR3 length is 17 residues. The germline CDR1 and CDR2 sequences are LNHDA and SQIVND (reference sequence). V gave up 2 bases and J gave up 4 bases; unmatched junction bases: 11. The CDR3 bases that were read are TGTGCCAGTAGTATATCACTCGGGATAGCGGGTTACAATGAG. Its protein is CASSISLGIAGYNE. The full CDR3 sequence reads CASSISLGIAGYNEQFF. Using reference TRBV19 and TRBJ2-1 for the parts outside the CDR3, the full variable domain is DGGITQSPKYLFRKEGQNVTLSCEQNLNHDAMYWYRQDPGQGLRLIYYSQIVNDFQKGDIAEGYSVSREKKESFPLTVTSAQKNPTAFYLCASSISLGIAGYNEQFFGPGTRLTVL.

This clone was observed at least ten times. A junction end diverges from the germline sequence, so it may reflect a read error. The CDR3 is CASSWRTSNNEQFF. Incomplete CDR3 DNA: TGCGCCAGCAGCTGGAGGACTAGCAATAATGAG. The rearrangement uses TRBV4-2 and TRBJ2-1; 8 nucleotides agree with TRBD2. The DNA ends 3 residues before the CDR3 does, and the rest of the CDR3 is filled in from the germline J gene. The CDR3 spans 14 residues. Germline V gene data show CDR1 as LGHNA and CDR2 as YNFKEQ.

This clone has only a few counts. The observed sequence ends 3 residues before the CDR3 terminus, with the missing tail filled in from the germline J gene. The rearrangement joins TRBV19 to TRBJ1-3, with D uncertain. The CDR3 is 14 residues long. The V end lost 3 bases, the J end lost 0 bases, and 6 bases lay between the germline ends. Germline V gene sequence: CDR1 LNHDA, CDR2 SQIVND (reference sequence). The CDR3 is CASSMRVSGNTIYF. The sequenced CDR3 bases are TGTGCCAGTAGTATGAGGGTCTCTGGAAACACC. The entire variable domain, with the rest obtained from reference TRBV19 and TRBJ1-3, is as follows: DGGITQSPKYLFRKEGQNVTLSCEQNLNHDAMYWYRQDPGQGLRLIYYSQIVNDFQKGDIAEGYSVSREKKESFPLTVTSAQKNPTAFYLCASSMRVSGNTIYFGEGSWLTVV.

A remark on this clone: Read coverage stops 3 residues before the CDR3 terminus; the germline J gene supplies the remainder. V is TRBV5-1 and J is TRBJ2-2; possible D gene TRBD1, 6 bases. V lost 4 bases and J 5 bases, leaving 15 bases between the germline ends. This CDR3 is 15 amino acids long. Per germline, CDR1 SGHRS and CDR2 YFSETQ. Incomplete CDR3 DNA: TGCGCCAGCAGCCTCCCAGGGGTTAGGACCGGGGAG. Its translation is CASSLPGVRTGE. From start to end, the CDR3 is CASSLPGVRTGELFF.

Many counts were recorded for this clone. Read data end 3 residues before the CDR3 end; the end is taken from the germline J gene. The V gene is TRBV28, the J gene TRBJ1-4; D not certain. Germline CDR1 is MDHEN and CDR2 is SYDVKM. Trimming took 7 bases from V and 2 from J, leaving 8 bases between them. This CDR3 is 13 amino acids long. The CDR3 DNA, read in part, is TGTGCCAGCACGATTGGCACTAATGAAAAA. Residues: CASTIGTNEK. The CDR3 as a whole reads CASTIGTNEKLFF.

This clone was found a few times. Read sequence stops 3 residues before the CDR3 end, and the germline J gene provides the missing end. The chain employs TRBV10-3 and TRBJ2-7; unclear D gene. CDR3 length: 15 amino acids. V gave up 2 bases and J gave up 5 bases, with 16 bases separating them. Germline V gene data show CDR1 as ENHRY and CDR2 as SYGVKD. CDR3 residues: CAISETLVMPNEQYF. CDR3 bases read: TGTGCCATCAGTGAGACCCTAGTCATGCCCAACGAG.

This clone is categorized as large (0.1 to 1%). The DNA ends 3 residues before the CDR3 does, and the rest of the CDR3 is filled in from the germline J gene. The rearrangement links TRBV7-3 to TRBJ2-2; no reliable D call. CDR3 length: 14 residues. The V gene's germline CDR1 is SGHTA and CDR2 FQGTGA. V lost 1 base to trimming and J lost 3 bases, with 6 bases between them. The sequenced CDR3 bases are TGTGCCAGCAGCTTAAATGCGTACACCGGGGAG. It is translated as CASSLNAYTGE. The full CDR3 is CASSLNAYTGELFF.

As to this clone: The missing CDR3 end, 3 residues past where the read stops, is filled in from the germline J gene. V is TRBV18 and J is TRBJ2-2, with 12 bases that match TRBD2. V trimming: 0 bases; J trimming: 7 bases; junction bases outside the gene matches: 6. Germline CDR1 KGHSH, CDR2 LQKENI. The length of the CDR3 is 17 residues. The CDR3 is CASSPPSSGRAGGELFF. CDR3 bases read: TGTGCCAGCTCACCACCCTCTAGCGGGAGGGCCGGCGGGGAG.

This clone was counted ten times or more. The covered CDR3 bases are TGCAGTGCACAACAGGGTTGGCAAGAGACC. Translating gives CSAQQGWQET. The whole CDR3 sequence reads CSAQQGWQETQYF. The chain is built from TRBV20-1 and TRBJ2-5, with D possibly matching TRBD1 (6 bases). The read stops 3 residues short of the end of the CDR3; the missing end is completed from the germline J gene. CDR1 is DFQATT, CDR2 SNEGSKA, per germline (reference sequence). This CDR3 contains 13 residues. V lost 6 bases to trimming and J lost 2 bases, with 13 bases between them.

Regarding this clone: The read finishes 3 residues shy of the CDR3 end, and the germline J gene is used to complete it. The V call is TRBV6-2 or TRBV6-3, the J call TRBJ1-3; 7 bases fit TRBD1. The germline V gene encodes CDR1 MNHEY and CDR2 SVGEGT. V lost 5 bases, J lost 4 bases, and 5 bases stayed unmatched. This CDR3 has 14 amino acids. The CDR3 loop reads CASSTGARGNTIYF. The CDR3 bases that were read are TGTGCCAGCAGTACAGGGGCTCGAGGAAACACC.

This clone appeared a few times. With the read ending 3 residues before the CDR3 end, the germline J gene is used to fill in that end. The chain couples TRBV6-2 or TRBV6-3 to TRBJ2-1; TRBD2 is a possible D gene (6 bases). CDR1 MNHEY and CDR2 SVGEGT come from the germline V gene. There are 16 residues in the CDR3. V lost 6 bases, J lost 0 bases, and 15 bases lay in between. The CDR3 DNA, read in part, is TGTGCCAGCAGCCTAGCGTTACGGAGCTCCTACAATGAG. Translating gives CASSLALRSSYNE. The complete CDR3 sequence is CASSLALRSSYNEQFF.

This clone was observed at least ten times. The CDR3 extends 3 residues past the end of the read, so its final part is completed from the germline J gene. The rearrangement uses TRBV7-7 and TRBJ2-5; 7 positions match TRBD2. CDR3 size: 14 residues. With 2 bases clipped from V and 4 bases from J, the junction kept 4 bases outside the gene matches. The germline V gene encodes CDR1 SSHAT and CDR2 FNYEAQ (reference sequence). The sequenced CDR3 bases are TGTGCCAGCAGCTTAAGCGGGACTCTAGAGACC. Its protein product is CASSLSGTLET. The whole CDR3 sequence reads CASSLSGTLETQYF. The complete variable domain, with remaining parts taken from reference TRBV7-7 and TRBJ2-5, reads GAGVSQSPRYKVTKRGQDVTLRCDPISSHATLYWYQQALGQGPEFLTYFNYEAQPDKSGLPSDRFSAERPEGSISTLTIQRTEQRDSAMYRCASSLSGTLETQYFGPGTRLLVL.

This clone came up a few times. The CDR3 end lies 3 residues beyond the end of the read and is filled in from the germline J gene. The V call is TRBV2, the J call TRBJ2-5, with 7 bases lining up with TRBD1. The V gene end was trimmed by 3 bases and the J gene end by 4 bases; junction bases not matched to a gene: 5. Germline values: CDR1 SNHLY, CDR2 FYNNEI. The CDR3 length is 14 residues. CDR3: CASSETGIRETQYF. The DNA read from the CDR3 is TGTGCCAGCAGTGAGACAGGGATCAGAGAGACC.

This clone appeared a few times. The read finishes 3 residues shy of the CDR3 end, and the germline J gene is used to complete it. The J gene is TRBJ2-5, the V gene TRBV27, with D perhaps TRBD2 (5 bases). With 0 bases removed from V and 3 bases from J, the gap between germline ends came to 14 bases. The CDR3 contains 16 residues. Germline CDR1 reads MNHEY; CDR2 reads SMNVEV (reference sequence). The CDR3 DNA, read in part, is TGTGCCAGCAGTTTATCTATCCGGCACGGGGAAGAGACC. Translation gives CASSLSIRHGEET. The CDR3 reads in full as CASSLSIRHGEETQYF.

CDR3 bases read: TGTGCCAGTAGTATTGGAGCTAGCGGGAGTTTCTCCTACGAG. Translation: CASSIGASGSFSYE. The full CDR3 reads CASSIGASGSFSYEQYF. The chain carries TRBV19 and TRBJ2-7; TRBD2 matches 10 bases. Coverage ceases 3 residues before the CDR3 finishes, and the germline J gene fills in the end. V lost 3 bases and J lost 0; bases outside the gene matches: 8. The CDR3 length is 17 residues. Germline V lookup: CDR1 LNHDA, CDR2 SQIVND (reference sequence).

This clone was recorded a few times. At one boundary the junction diverges from the germline segment, which might be a read error. The read ends 3 residues early relative to the CDR3; the germline J gene fills the gap. This chain connects TRBV7-9 to TRBJ1-2, with D perhaps TRBD1 (5 bases). This CDR3 contains 13 residues. Looked up from germline, CDR1 is SEHNR and CDR2 is FQNEAQ (reference sequence). Partial CDR3 DNA: TGTTCCAGCAGCTCTGCAGGGAGCTACGGC. Protein: CSSSSAGSYG. The entire CDR3 sequence reads CSSSSAGSYGYTF.

Concerning this clone itself: The read gets to within 3 residues of the CDR3 end, and the germline J gene fills in the rest. The V gene is TRBV6-1, the J gene TRBJ1-1; D gene unclear. The germline CDR1 and CDR2 sequences are MNHNS and SASEGT. V was pared by 3 bases and J by 0 bases, with 8 bases between. CDR3 length: 14 amino acids. Here the CDR3 reads CASSDGQMNTEAFF. The DNA read from the CDR3 is TGTGCCAGCAGTGATGGGCAGATGAACACTGAA.